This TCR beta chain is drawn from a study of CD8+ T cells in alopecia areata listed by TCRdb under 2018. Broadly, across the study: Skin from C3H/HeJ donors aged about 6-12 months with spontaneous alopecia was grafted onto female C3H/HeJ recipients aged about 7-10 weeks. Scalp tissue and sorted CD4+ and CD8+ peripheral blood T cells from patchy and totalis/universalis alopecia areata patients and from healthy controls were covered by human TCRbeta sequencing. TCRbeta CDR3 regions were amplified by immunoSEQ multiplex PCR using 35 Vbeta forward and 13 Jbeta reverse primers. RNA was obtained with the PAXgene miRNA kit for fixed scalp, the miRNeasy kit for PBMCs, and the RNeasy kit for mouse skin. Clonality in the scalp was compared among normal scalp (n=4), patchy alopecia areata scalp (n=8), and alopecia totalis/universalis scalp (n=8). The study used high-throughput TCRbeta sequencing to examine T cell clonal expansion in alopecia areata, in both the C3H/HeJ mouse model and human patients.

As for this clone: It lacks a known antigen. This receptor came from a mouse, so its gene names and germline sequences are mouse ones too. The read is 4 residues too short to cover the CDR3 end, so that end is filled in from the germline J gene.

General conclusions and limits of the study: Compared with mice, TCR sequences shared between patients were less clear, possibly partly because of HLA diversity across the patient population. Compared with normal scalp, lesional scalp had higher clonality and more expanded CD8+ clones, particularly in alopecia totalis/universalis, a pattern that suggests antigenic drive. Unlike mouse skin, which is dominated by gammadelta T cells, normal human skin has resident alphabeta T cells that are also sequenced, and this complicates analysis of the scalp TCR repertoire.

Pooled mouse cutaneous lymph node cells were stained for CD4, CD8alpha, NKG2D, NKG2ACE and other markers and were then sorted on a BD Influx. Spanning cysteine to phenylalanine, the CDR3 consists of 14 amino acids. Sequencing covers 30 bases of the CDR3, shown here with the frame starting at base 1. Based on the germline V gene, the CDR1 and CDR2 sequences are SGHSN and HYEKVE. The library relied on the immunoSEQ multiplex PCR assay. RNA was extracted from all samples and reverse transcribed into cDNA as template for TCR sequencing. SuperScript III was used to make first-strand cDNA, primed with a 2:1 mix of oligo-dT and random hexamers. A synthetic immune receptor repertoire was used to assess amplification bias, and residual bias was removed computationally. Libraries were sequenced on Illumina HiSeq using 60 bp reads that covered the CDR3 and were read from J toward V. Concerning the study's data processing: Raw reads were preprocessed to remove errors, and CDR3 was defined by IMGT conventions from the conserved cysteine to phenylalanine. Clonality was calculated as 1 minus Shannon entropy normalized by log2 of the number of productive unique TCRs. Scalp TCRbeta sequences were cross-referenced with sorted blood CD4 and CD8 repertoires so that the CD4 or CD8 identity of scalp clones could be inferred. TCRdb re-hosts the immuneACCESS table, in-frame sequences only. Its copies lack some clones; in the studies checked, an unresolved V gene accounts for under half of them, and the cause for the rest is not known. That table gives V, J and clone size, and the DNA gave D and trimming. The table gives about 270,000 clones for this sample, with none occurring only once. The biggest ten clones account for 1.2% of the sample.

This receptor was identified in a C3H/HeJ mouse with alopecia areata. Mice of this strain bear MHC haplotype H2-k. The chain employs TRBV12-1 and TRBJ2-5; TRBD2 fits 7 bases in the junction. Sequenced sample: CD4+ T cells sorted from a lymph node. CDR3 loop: CASSLELGKDTQYF. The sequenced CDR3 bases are TGTGCCAGCTCTCTCGAACTGGGGAAAGAC.